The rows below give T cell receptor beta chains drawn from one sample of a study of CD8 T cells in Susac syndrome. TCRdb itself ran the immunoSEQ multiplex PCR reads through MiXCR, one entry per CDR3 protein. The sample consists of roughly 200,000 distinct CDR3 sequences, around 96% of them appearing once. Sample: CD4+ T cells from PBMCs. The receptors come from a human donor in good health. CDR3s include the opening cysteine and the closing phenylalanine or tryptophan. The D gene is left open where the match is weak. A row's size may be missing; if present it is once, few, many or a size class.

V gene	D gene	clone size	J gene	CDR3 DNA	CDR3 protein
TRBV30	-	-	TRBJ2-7	TGTGCCTTCGCTGCCGGGCCAGGCGTCCACGAGCAGTACTTC	CAFAAGPGVHEQYF
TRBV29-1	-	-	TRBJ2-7	TGCAGCGTTGCCTCCCATTACGAGCAGTACTTC	CSVASHYEQYF
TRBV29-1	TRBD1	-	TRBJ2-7	TGCAGCGTGATAAGGACAGGGGTTTACGAGCAGTACTTC	CSVIRTGVYEQYF
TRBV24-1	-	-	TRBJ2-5	TGTGCCACAGGGGACACATACCAAGAGACCCAGTACTTC	CATGDTYQETQYF
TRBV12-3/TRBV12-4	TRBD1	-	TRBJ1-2	TGTGCCAGCAGTTTGAGACAGGGCGCTGATGGCTACACCTTC	CASSLRQGADGYTF
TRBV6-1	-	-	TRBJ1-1	TGTGCCAGCAGCCGCTCACCCGGAATATGGAACACTGAAGCTTTCTTT	CASSRSPGIWNTEAFF
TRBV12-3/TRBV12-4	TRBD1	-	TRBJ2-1	TGTGCCAGCACCCCCCCGGGACAGACCATCTCCAGGGGTGAGCAGTTCTTC	CASTPPGQTISRGEQFF
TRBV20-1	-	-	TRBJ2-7	TGCAGTGCCGCTGTTGCCTCCTACGAGCAGTACTTC	CSAAVASYEQYF
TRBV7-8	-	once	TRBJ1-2	TGTGCCAGCAGCTTCGATGACAGGCCTTCCTATGGCTACACCTTC	CASSFDDRPSYGYTF
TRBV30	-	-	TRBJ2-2	TGTGCCTGGACAGGGATATCAGCCGGGGAGCTGTTTTTT	CAWTGISAGELFF
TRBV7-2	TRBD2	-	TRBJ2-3	TGTGCCAGCAGCCCCGGGACTAGCGGGAGGGCGGGCACAGATACGCAGTATTTT	CASSPGTSGRAGTDTQYF
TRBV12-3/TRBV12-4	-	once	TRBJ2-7	TGTGCCAGCACCCCGGGGACGCAGTACTTC	CASTPGTQYF
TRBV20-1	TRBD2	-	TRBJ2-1	TGCAGTGCTAGCTTACTACCGACTAGCGGGCTTAGCAATGAGCAGTTCTTC	CSASLLPTSGLSNEQFF
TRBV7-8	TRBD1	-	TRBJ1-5	TGTGCCAGCAGCACACAGGGGTTGAGCAATCAGCCCCAGCATTTT	CASSTQGLSNQPQHF